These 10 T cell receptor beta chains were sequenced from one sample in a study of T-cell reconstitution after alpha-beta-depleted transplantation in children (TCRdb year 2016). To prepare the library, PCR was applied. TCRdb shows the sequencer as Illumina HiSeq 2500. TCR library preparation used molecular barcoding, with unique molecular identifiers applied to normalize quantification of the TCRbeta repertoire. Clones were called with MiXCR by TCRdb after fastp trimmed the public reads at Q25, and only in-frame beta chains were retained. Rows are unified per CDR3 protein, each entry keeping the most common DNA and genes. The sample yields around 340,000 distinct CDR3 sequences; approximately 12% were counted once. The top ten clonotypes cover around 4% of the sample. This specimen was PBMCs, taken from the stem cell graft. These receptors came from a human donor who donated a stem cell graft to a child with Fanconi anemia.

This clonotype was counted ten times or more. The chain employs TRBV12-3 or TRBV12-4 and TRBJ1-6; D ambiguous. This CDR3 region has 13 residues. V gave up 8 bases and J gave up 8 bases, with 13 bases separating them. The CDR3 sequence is CASSRANYSPLHF. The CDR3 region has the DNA TGTGCCAGCTCGCGGGCCAATTATTCACCCCTCCACTTT.

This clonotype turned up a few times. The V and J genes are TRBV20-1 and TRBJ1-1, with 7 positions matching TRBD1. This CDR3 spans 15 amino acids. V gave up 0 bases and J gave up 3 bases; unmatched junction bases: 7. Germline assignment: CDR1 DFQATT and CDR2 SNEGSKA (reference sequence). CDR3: CSARDRTRGDTEAFF. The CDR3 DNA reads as TGCAGTGCTAGAGATAGAACCAGGGGGGACACTGAAGCTTTCTTT.

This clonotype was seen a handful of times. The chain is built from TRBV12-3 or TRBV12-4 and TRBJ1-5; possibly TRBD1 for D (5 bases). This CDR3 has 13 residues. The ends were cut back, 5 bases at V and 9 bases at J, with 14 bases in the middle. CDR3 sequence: CASSGTPQLPQHF. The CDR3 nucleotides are TGTGCCAGCAGTGGGACTCCCCAGTTGCCCCAGCATTTT.

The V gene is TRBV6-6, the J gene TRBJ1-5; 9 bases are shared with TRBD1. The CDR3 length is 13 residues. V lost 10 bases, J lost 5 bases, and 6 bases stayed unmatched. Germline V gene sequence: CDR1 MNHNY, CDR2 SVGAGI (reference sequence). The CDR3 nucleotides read TGTGCCAACAGAACAGGGGGCGATCAGCCCCAGCATTTT. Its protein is CANRTGGDQPQHF.

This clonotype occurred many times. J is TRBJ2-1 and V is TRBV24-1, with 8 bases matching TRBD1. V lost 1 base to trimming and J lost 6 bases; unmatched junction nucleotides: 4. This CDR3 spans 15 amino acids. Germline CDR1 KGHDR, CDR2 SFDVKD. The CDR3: CATSDFGQGPNEQFF. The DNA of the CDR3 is TGTGCCACCAGTGATTTTGGACAGGGACCCAATGAGCAGTTCTTC.

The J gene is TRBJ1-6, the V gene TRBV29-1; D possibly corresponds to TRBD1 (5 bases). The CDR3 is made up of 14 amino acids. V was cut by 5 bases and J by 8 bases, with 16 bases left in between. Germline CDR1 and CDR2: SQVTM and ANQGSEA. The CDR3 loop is CSVRDAAWDSPLHF. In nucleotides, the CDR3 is TGCAGCGTTAGGGACGCCGCTTGGGATTCACCCCTCCACTTT.

This chain's CDR3 is CASSSWVAGAVDYGYTF. The CDR3 nucleotides are TGTGCCAGCAGTTCATGGGTCGCGGGGGCTGTCGACTATGGCTACACCTTC. The V and J genes are TRBV28 and TRBJ1-2, with D maybe TRBD1 (6 bases). The ends were cut back, 4 bases at V and 3 bases at J, with 21 bases in the middle. The germline V gene encodes CDR1 MDHEN and CDR2 SYDVKM. The CDR3 loop spans 17 amino acids.

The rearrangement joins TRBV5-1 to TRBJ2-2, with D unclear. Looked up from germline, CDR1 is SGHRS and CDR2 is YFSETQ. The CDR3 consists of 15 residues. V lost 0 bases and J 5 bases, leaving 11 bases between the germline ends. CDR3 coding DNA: TGCGCCAGCAGCTTGGCCAATCGTGGGACCGGGGAGCTGTTTTTT. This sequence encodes CASSLANRGTGELFF.

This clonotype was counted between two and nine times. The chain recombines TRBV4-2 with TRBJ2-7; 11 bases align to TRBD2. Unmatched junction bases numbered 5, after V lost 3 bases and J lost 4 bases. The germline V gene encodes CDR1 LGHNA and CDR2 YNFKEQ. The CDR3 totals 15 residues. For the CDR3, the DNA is TGTGCCAGCAGCCATGCCATAGCGGGGGGGTACGAGCAGTACTTC. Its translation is CASSHAIAGGYEQYF.

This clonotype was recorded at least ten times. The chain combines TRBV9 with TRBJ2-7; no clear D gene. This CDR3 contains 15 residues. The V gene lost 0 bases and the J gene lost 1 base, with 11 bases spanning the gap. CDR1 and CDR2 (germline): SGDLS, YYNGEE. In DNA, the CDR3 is TGTGCCAGCAGCGTAGCAGGTCATAATTCCTACGAGCAGTACTTC. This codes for CASSVAGHNSYEQYF.